This T cell receptor beta chain was recovered during a study of blood T cell repertoires in COVID-19. Whole-study context: The analysed material was cDNA or gDNA that came from T cells, B-cell-depleted T cells, or PBMCs.

Under the authors' procedure: Researchers report that nucleated cell counts were estimated from reference gene primer amplification. Libraries were prepared by immunoSEQ multiplex PCR; TCRdb keeps only in-frame clonotypes and omits some of them. V, J and clone size derive from that table, while D and trimming were established from the DNA sequence. The table has some 150,000 clones, more than 70% seen once. This clone is a singleton in its sample. CDR1 and CDR2 from the germline V gene are SGHTA and FQGNSA. The CDR3 has 16 amino acids. Trimming removed 5 bases at V and 4 bases at J, with 19 bases between.

This clonotype originated in a man in his sixties with active or convalescent COVID-19. The chain uses TRBV7-2 and TRBJ2-3, with D perhaps matching TRBD2 (7 bases). The sequenced sample consisted of peripheral blood. As DNA, the CDR3 is TGTGCCAGCAGCCCGAGCATGAGGGGGGGCCCAGATACGCAGTATTTT. Its translation: CASSPSMRGGPDTQYF.